Presented here are 27 T cell receptor beta chains from one specimen sequenced in a study of T-cell memory formation after mild COVID-19. Using its own MiXCR run on the 5' RACE reads, TCRdb lists one record per CDR3 protein. The sample lists around 370,000 distinct CDR3 sequences, around 21% occurring once. Sequencing input: PBMCs or a T cell subset sorted from them (not recorded which). The receptors stem from an adult woman who had mild COVID-19 (a few samples of this study predate the infection). Cell type and time point are not known.

The chain is built from TRBV6-5 and TRBJ2-5, with 9 bases identical to TRBD2. Germline V gene lookup returns CDR1 MNHEY and CDR2 SVGAGI. The CDR3 spans 18 residues. Trimming cost V 0 bases and J 5 bases; bases outside gene matches: 13. CDR3 in DNA: TGTGCCAGCAGTTACTCGGGAAGTGAGAGCGGGGGGACGGAGACCCAGTACTTC. This codes for CASSYSGSESGGTETQYF.

The chain combines TRBV6-2 or TRBV6-3 with TRBJ2-7; 12 positions agree with TRBD2. From germline, CDR1 is MNHEY and CDR2 SVGEGT. V lost 6 bases and J lost 4; bases outside the gene matches: 10. This CDR3 contains 16 residues. The CDR3 DNA is TGTGCCAGCAGCGGGACTAGCGGGCTTCAAGTATACGAGCAGTACTTC. Its translation: CASSGTSGLQVYEQYF.

This clonotype occurred a few times. The CDR3 DNA reads TGTGCCAGCAGCCAAGATCTCGGTAGGAAGTCCGATGAGCAGTTCTTC. Its translation is CASSQDLGRKSDEQFF. The V gene is TRBV3-1, the J gene TRBJ2-1; D is uncertain. Per germline, CDR1 LGHDT and CDR2 YNNKEL (reference sequence). Trimming took 0 bases from V and 8 from J, leaving 17 bases between them. There are 16 residues in the CDR3.

The chain uses TRBV4-1 and TRBJ2-1; D is perhaps TRBD1 or TRBD2 (5 bases each). Germline V gene lookup returns CDR1 MGHRA and CDR2 YSYEKL. The CDR3 has 14 amino acids. V shed 8 bases and J shed 4 bases, with 15 bases lying between them. CDR3 nucleotides: TGCGCCAGCGGGGGACCCCTCGGGTACAATGAGCAGTTCTTC. It is translated as CASGGPLGYNEQFF.

The chain carries TRBV7-8 and TRBJ2-1, with D possibly matching TRBD1 (7 bases). Trimming took off 7 bases at V and 8 bases at J, with 15 bases between the two ends. The germline CDR1 and CDR2 sequences are SGHVS and FQNEAQ. The CDR3 sequence is 13 residues long. CDR3 sequence (DNA): TGTGCCAGCACCCTCAGGGGGGATGATGAGCAGTTCTTC. Protein: CASTLRGDDEQFF.

The V call is TRBV4-2, the J call TRBJ2-4, with D perhaps matching TRBD1 or TRBD2 (5 bases each). This CDR3 comprises 18 residues. CDR1 and CDR2 from the germline V gene are LGHNA and YNFKEQ. V shed 0 bases and J shed 0 bases, with 15 bases lying between them. CDR3 region: CASSQDPPGALAKNIQYF. The DNA of the CDR3 is TGTGCCAGCAGCCAAGATCCCCCCGGGGCCTTAGCCAAAAACATTCAGTACTTC.

This chain links TRBV7-8 with TRBJ2-7; 8 nucleotides match TRBD2. V shed 5 bases and J 3 bases; nucleotides not matched to a gene: 15. Germline V gene sequence: CDR1 SGHVS, CDR2 FQNEAQ. The CDR3 is 17 residues long. CDR3 bases: TGTGCCAGCAGCCCGAGACTAGGGCGGGAGGAAAACTACGAGCAGTACTTC. It yields the protein CASSPRLGREENYEQYF.

This clonotype occurred a few times. The chain combines TRBV3-1 with TRBJ2-7, with D maybe TRBD2 (6 bases). The CDR3 consists of 15 residues. Trimming stripped 4 bases from V and 3 bases from J, with 16 bases between. Germline CDR1 LGHDT, CDR2 YNNKEL (reference sequence). The DNA for the CDR3 is TGTGCCAGCAGCCCGCGACTAGTACTATACTACGAGCAGTACTTC. It codes for CASSPRLVLYYEQYF.

The gene calls are TRBV12-3 or TRBV12-4 and TRBJ1-6; the match to TRBD1 covers 8 bases. After removal of 3 bases from V and 7 bases from J, the junction contained 8 bases not matched to a gene. The CDR3 runs to 16 residues. CDR3 in amino acids: CASSFSRRGRNSPLHF. The DNA for the CDR3 is TGTGCCAGCAGTTTCTCCCGCAGGGGGCGGAATTCACCCCTCCACTTT.

This clonotype was seen a handful of times. J is TRBJ1-1 and V is TRBV6-6; 7 bases are shared with TRBD1. CDR3 length equals 14 residues. The V and J ends lost 5 bases and 1 base, in that order; junction bases with no gene match: 4. Germline loops: CDR1 MNHNY, CDR2 SVGAGI (reference sequence). The CDR3 nucleotides are TGTGCCAGCAGTCTCAACAGGGGGAACACTGAAGCTTTCTTT. Translated, it gives CASSLNRGNTEAFF.

In this sample, this clonotype turned up a few times. The J gene is TRBJ2-1, the V gene TRBV2, with D hard to call. V gave up 6 bases and J gave up 8 bases, with 8 bases separating them. From germline, CDR1 is SNHLY and CDR2 FYNNEI. This CDR3 region has 11 residues. CDR3 loop: CASSNVYEQFF. The CDR3 nucleotides are TGTGCCAGCAGCAATGTCTATGAGCAGTTCTTC.

This clonotype was observed at least ten times. The chain recombines TRBV5-1 with TRBJ1-1, with TRBD1 as a possible D gene (5 bases). The length of the CDR3 is 14 residues. Deletions cut 0 bases from V and 9 bases from J, with 15 bases between. Germline CDR1 SGHRS, CDR2 YFSETQ. The CDR3 spells CASSLEGRGRQAFF. The CDR3 DNA reads TGCGCCAGCAGCTTGGAAGGTAGGGGCAGGCAAGCTTTCTTT.

This clonotype was detected a few times. The chain combines TRBV2 with TRBJ1-1; D not certain. CDR1 is SNHLY, CDR2 FYNNEI, per germline. V was cut by 3 bases and J by 7 bases, with 15 bases left in between. This CDR3 has 14 amino acids. CDR3 amino acids: CASSDEGSRDEAFF. DNA for the CDR3: TGTGCCAGCAGTGACGAAGGATCAAGGGATGAAGCTTTCTTT.

This clonotype has more than one count but fewer than ten. This chain joins TRBV5-1 and TRBJ1-3; perhaps TRBD1 as D (5 bases). The CDR3 runs 15 residues. CDR1 is SGHRS, CDR2 YFSETQ, per germline. V lost 7 bases and J lost 0, with 14 bases in between. Here the CDR3 DNA reads TGCGCCAGCCGAACCGGGACCAACTCTGGAAACACCATATATTTT. Amino acids: CASRTGTNSGNTIYF.

In its sample, this clonotype was seen a few times. V gene TRBV29-1 combines with J gene TRBJ2-5; TRBD2 matches 13 bases. With V trimmed by 5 bases and J by 4 bases, 10 bases remained unmatched. Germline V lookup: CDR1 SQVTM, CDR2 ANQGSEA. The CDR3 totals 16 residues. The CDR3 DNA reads TGCAGCGTTTTGCGGACTAGCGGGAGTAGGGCAGAGACCCAGTACTTC. Translating gives CSVLRTSGSRAETQYF. The variable domain in full, completed from reference TRBV29-1 and TRBJ2-5, reads SAVISQKPSRDICQRGTSLTIQCQVDSQVTMMFWYRQQPGQSLTLIATANQGSEATYESGFVIDKFPISRPNLTFSTLTVSNMSPEDSSIYLCSVLRTSGSRAETQYFGPGTRLLVL.

The sample holds a few counts of this clonotype. The rearrangement uses TRBV9 and TRBJ2-1; D may be TRBD1 or TRBD2 (7 bases each). The V end was cut by 4 bases, the J end by 6 bases, with 14 bases between. Germline V gene data show CDR1 as SGDLS and CDR2 as YYNGEE. The CDR3 has 14 amino acids. Here the CDR3 DNA reads TGTGCCAGCAGCCGAACAGGGGAGGGCAATGAGCAGTTCTTC. As protein: CASSRTGEGNEQFF.

V is TRBV7-9 and J is TRBJ1-2, with a possible D match to TRBD1 (5 bases). V was clipped by 4 bases and J by 6 bases, with 15 bases between them. Germline V lookup: CDR1 SEHNR, CDR2 FQNEAQ (reference sequence). This CDR3 contains 14 residues. The CDR3 reads CASSSSGNWNGYTF. DNA for the CDR3: TGTGCCAGCAGCTCATCAGGGAATTGGAATGGCTACACCTTC.

CDR3: CASSPGLAGQGEQYF. Written as DNA, the CDR3 is TGTGCCAGCAGCCCGGGACTAGCGGGTCAAGGCGAGCAGTACTTC. The chain combines TRBV7-3 with TRBJ2-7; 12 bases agree with TRBD2. Germline CDR1 and CDR2: SGHTA and FQGTGA. The length of the CDR3 is 15 residues. Trimming removed 5 bases from V and 6 bases from J; junction bases left unmatched: 8.

This clonotype turned up a few times. The chain uses TRBV7-9 and TRBJ2-3, with D unresolved. V gave up 3 bases and J gave up 3 bases, with 10 bases separating them. Germline CDR1 and CDR2: SEHNR and FQNEAQ (reference sequence). The CDR3 sequence is 14 residues long. The CDR3 bases are TGTGCCAGCAGCTTTGCCGCTCCGACAGATACGCAGTATTTT. It codes for CASSFAAPTDTQYF.

This clonotype was found many times. This chain links TRBV6-1 with TRBJ2-5; 12 nucleotides line up with TRBD2. The germline V gene has CDR1 MNHNS and CDR2 SASEGT. The ends lost 4 bases at V and 1 base at J; junction bases unmatched: 4. The CDR3 totals 16 residues. CDR3 region: CASSVLAGGLQETQYF. CDR3 nucleotides: TGTGCCAGCAGTGTCCTAGCGGGGGGGCTCCAAGAGACCCAGTACTTC.

There are a few counts of this clonotype. The chain has TRBV7-2 and TRBJ1-4; D not resolved. The CDR3 is made up of 15 amino acids. V was shortened by 3 bases and J by 4 bases, with 12 bases between the two germline ends. Looked up from germline, CDR1 is SGHTA and CDR2 is FQGNSA. Here the CDR3 reads CASSFQRAHNEKLFF. CDR3 nucleotides: TGTGCCAGCAGCTTCCAGAGGGCCCATAATGAAAAACTGTTTTTT.

This chain uses TRBV7-9 with TRBJ2-7; 13 nucleotides align to TRBD2. This CDR3 has 16 residues. Germline CDR1 SEHNR, CDR2 FQNEAQ (reference sequence). The V and J ends lost 5 bases and 5 bases, in that order; junction bases with no gene match: 9. The CDR3 region is CASSPPLGLAGDEQYF. The CDR3 DNA sequence: TGTGCCAGCAGCCCACCCCTCGGACTAGCGGGAGACGAGCAGTACTTC.

This clonotype turned up a few times. The chain has TRBV14 and TRBJ1-2, with D tentatively TRBD1 (5 bases). Between the trimmed V and J ends, which lost 5 bases and 5 bases, there was a span of 15 bases. Germline V gene data show CDR1 as SGHDN and CDR2 as FVKESK. The CDR3 covers 14 residues. Written as DNA, the CDR3 is TGTGCCAGCAGCGAAACCAAGGGGTTGTATGGCTACACCTTC. It encodes CASSETKGLYGYTF.

The chain links TRBV4-2 to TRBJ2-1; TRBD2 agrees at 8 bases. The CDR3 is 16 amino acids. Trimming took 0 bases from V and 1 from J; bases not matched to a gene: 2. Per the germline V gene, CDR1 is LGHNA and CDR2 is YNFKEQ. In nucleotides, the CDR3 is TGTGCCAGCAGCCAAGATAGCGGGGAATCCTACAATGAGCAGTTCTTC. Protein sequence: CASSQDSGESYNEQFF.

This chain links TRBV20-1 with TRBJ2-4, with D perhaps matching TRBD1 (7 bases). V gave up 5 bases and J gave up 3 bases, with 23 bases separating them. The CDR3 is 17 residues long. Germline-derived CDR1 and CDR2 are DFQATT and SNEGSKA (reference sequence). The chain's CDR3 is CSASPRGTALFKNIQYF. The DNA of the CDR3 is TGCAGTGCTTCCCCCCGGGGGACAGCTCTTTTCAAAAACATTCAGTACTTC.

This chain connects TRBV15 to TRBJ2-1; 13 bases fit TRBD2. This CDR3 is 16 amino acids long. Germline V gene sequence: CDR1 LNHNV, CDR2 YYDKDF (reference sequence). With V trimmed by 3 bases and J by 6 bases, 5 bases remained unmatched. The CDR3 DNA follows: TGTGCCACCAGCAGGGCCGGGACTAGCGGGGTCAATGAGCAGTTCTTC. As protein: CATSRAGTSGVNEQFF.

This clonotype was observed a few times. This rearrangement joins TRBV20-1 to TRBJ2-3, with D tentatively TRBD1 (6 bases). The CDR3 is made up of 13 amino acids. With 3 bases removed from V and 5 bases from J, the gap between germline ends came to 12 bases. Germline V CDR1 and CDR2: DFQATT, SNEGSKA (reference sequence). The CDR3 DNA reads as TGCAGTGCTAGCCGACAGGTCCAAGATACGCAGTATTTT. This translates into CSASRQVQDTQYF.